This T cell receptor (beta chain) was recovered during a study of T cells in Graves' hyperthyroidism and ophthalmopathy. Study findings and constraints: Most thyroid-expanded clonotypes above 0.001 were also found in blood.

V was pared by 10 bases and J by 3 bases, with 13 bases between. The CDR3 sequence is 13 residues long. Germline lookup yields CDR1 LNHDA and CDR2 SQIVND (reference sequence). With respect to this clonotype: Its specificity is not known.

Thyroid ultrasound, orbital computed tomography, clinical symptoms, and serum thyroxine and TRAb underpinned diagnoses. The blood sample predates any ophthalmopathy symptoms, coming from first hyperthyroidism diagnosis. What was amplified from RNA transcripts were TCR beta CDR3 regions. When the TCR CDR3 underwent first-round RT-PCR, the HTBI primer set was used. TCRdb processed the multiplex PCR reads anew with MiXCR; each CDR3 protein has one entry. The table has over 200,000 distinct CDR3 sequences, about 14% seen once. Sequences were obtained from blood. The rearrangement uses TRBV19 and TRBJ1-5, with D tentatively TRBD1 (5 bases). This sequence originates from a woman aged 40 to 50 with Graves' hyperthyroidism that later progressed to Graves' ophthalmopathy. The CDR3 coding sequence is TGTGCCACAGGGCCGGGGGTCAATCAGCCCCAGCATTTT. It is translated as CATGPGVNQPQHF.